The clone carrying this TCR beta chain was seen many times. Its antigen is unknown. These data originate in a study of CD8 T cells in ankylosing spondylitis. Findings and caveats of the study: Clones tied to disease were said to be significantly enriched in matched ankylosing spondylitis synovial fluid. Reports of some motif variants in reactive arthritis synovial fluid and blood predate this one.

The authors made TCR beta libraries by quantitative 5'-RACE with molecular barcodes. TCRdb fed the 5' RACE reads into MiXCR, producing one record per CDR3 protein. The sample consists of hundreds of thousands of distinct CDR3 sequences, approximately 9% of them appearing once. The TCR was taken from a male donor with ankylosing spondylitis or in good health (not recorded which). Sequences were obtained from blood, either unsorted or a sorted T cell fraction (not recorded which).

CDR3 nucleotides: TGTGCCAGCAGCTCCTCGGCCGGGGAGCTGTTTTTT. This sequence encodes CASSSSAGELFF. The rearrangement links TRBV11-3 to TRBJ2-2, with unresolved D. V lost 4 bases and J lost 6, with 6 bases in between. CDR1 is SGHNT and CDR2 is YENEEA in the germline V gene. The CDR3 consists of 12 residues. Full variable domain (rest looked up from reference TRBV11-3 and TRBJ2-2): EAGVVQSPRYKIIEKKQPVAFWCNPISGHNTLYWYLQNLGQGPELLIRYENEEAVDDSQLPKDRFSAERLKGVDSTLKIQPAELGDSAVYLCASSSSAGELFFGEGSRLTVL.